One and the same sample provided the 27 T cell receptor beta chains below, sequenced in a study of blood T cells in healthy people across ages. Using a J-beta primer mix together with a sample-barcoded 5' primer, a second PCR was run for about 7 to 12 cycles. TCRdb reprocessed the 5' RACE reads with MiXCR, giving one entry per CDR3 protein. The data contain 800,000 to 950,000 distinct CDR3 sequences, around 34% of them singletons. Material: blood. All receptors derive from a man between 18 and 35 years old in good health.

The chain combines TRBV5-1 with TRBJ2-7; TRBD1 might be the D (6 bases). V was pared by 4 bases and J by 10 bases, with 21 bases between. The CDR3 is 14 residues long. Germline CDR1 SGHRS, CDR2 YFSETQ. The CDR3 reads CASSVTGAQEAQYF. The CDR3 DNA sequence: TGCGCCAGCAGCGTGACAGGAGCCCAAGAGGCCCAGTACTTC.

This chain uses TRBV4-2 with TRBJ1-5, with D perhaps matching TRBD1 (5 bases). CDR1 and CDR2 from the germline V gene are LGHNA and YNFKEQ. There are 17 residues in the CDR3. V shed 4 bases and J shed 6 bases, with 22 bases lying between them. DNA of the CDR3: TGTGCCAGCAGCCCCTATATGGAGAGGGGCCAGGGTCAGCCCCAGCATTTT. Translated, it gives CASSPYMERGQGQPQHF.

As to this clonotype: Relative to the germline gene, one junction end is altered; a read error may explain this. This chain connects TRBV29-1 to TRBJ1-1; the D is unclear. The CDR3 contains 15 residues. In germline, CDR1 is SQVTM, CDR2 ANQGSEA. The CDR3 DNA reads as TGCAGCGTTGAAGTGGGCAAGCTAATGAACATTGAAGCTTTCTTT. This codes for CSVEVGKLMNIEAFF.

V gene TRBV4-3 combines with J gene TRBJ1-4; 9 nucleotides line up with TRBD1. The CDR3 has 16 residues. After removal of 0 bases from V and 6 bases from J, the junction contained 5 bases not matched to a gene. Germline CDR1 is LGHNA and CDR2 is YSLEER. For the CDR3, the DNA is TGCGCCAGCAGCCAAGATAAGGGACAGGGACATGAAAAACTGTTTTTT. This codes for CASSQDKGQGHEKLFF.

V usage is TRBV20-1 and J usage is TRBJ2-1, with D perhaps TRBD2 (7 bases). This CDR3 contains 14 residues. Trimming removed 4 bases at V and 9 bases at J, with 19 bases between. Germline V CDR1 and CDR2: DFQATT, SNEGSKA (reference sequence). The CDR3 DNA sequence: TGCAGTGCTATACCCGGGGGGCGCATCCGTGAGCAGTTCTTC. Translation gives CSAIPGGRIREQFF.

This clonotype has only a few counts. The chain employs TRBV6-2 or TRBV6-3 and TRBJ2-7; 7 bases are a match to TRBD2. CDR3 length: 15 residues. J was trimmed by 2 bases and V by 5 bases; bases with no gene match: 9. The germline gives CDR1 MNHEY, CDR2 SVGEGT. In nucleotides, the CDR3 is TGTGCCAGCAGTGCCGCCGGGACTACAACCTACGAGCAGTACTTC. It codes for CASSAAGTTTYEQYF.

This clonotype has a single count. V gene TRBV3-1 combines with J gene TRBJ2-1; D not certain. The CDR3 has 16 residues. V was shortened by 0 bases and J by 2 bases, with 11 bases between the two germline ends. Germline CDR1 reads LGHDT; CDR2 reads YNNKEL (reference sequence). The CDR3 DNA is TGTGCCAGCAGCCAAGAGGCCGCGGTGCCCTACAATGAGCAGTTCTTC. Translated, it gives CASSQEAAVPYNEQFF.

The chain carries TRBV10-3 and TRBJ1-4; TRBD1 aligns across 11 bases. The germline V gene has CDR1 ENHRY and CDR2 SYGVKD. Germline trimming cut 8 bases from V and 8 bases from J; bases unmatched to any gene: 7. The CDR3 length is 14 residues. The CDR3 here is CAIQGQGAGEKLFF. The CDR3 DNA is TGTGCCATCCAAGGACAGGGGGCAGGGGAAAAACTGTTTTTT.

The rearrangement links TRBV20-1 to TRBJ2-5; possibly TRBD1 for D (6 bases). With the DNA end fitting TRBJ2-7 better, the J assignment may be wrong. In germline, CDR1 is DFQATT, CDR2 SNEGSKA (reference sequence). The CDR3 has 14 residues. CDR3 DNA: TGCAGTGCTAAGGCGGGCAGGGGCGGCGACGAGCAGTACTTC. It yields the protein CSAKAGRGGDEQYF.

The CDR3 sequence: CSAPPGTSGTNEQFF. The DNA of the CDR3 is TGCAGTGCGCCACCCGGGACTAGCGGCACCAATGAGCAGTTCTTC. The chain employs TRBV20-1 and TRBJ2-1; 11 nucleotides agree with TRBD2. The CDR3 covers 15 residues. Germline V gives CDR1 DFQATT, CDR2 SNEGSKA (reference sequence). J lost 6 bases, V lost 6 bases, and 10 bases had no gene match.

This clonotype was seen only a few times. V usage is TRBV12-3 or TRBV12-4 and J usage is TRBJ2-5; 7 bases line up with TRBD2. The junction had 10 bases not matched to a gene; V was cut back by 5 bases and J by 7 bases. CDR3 length: 14 residues. The CDR3 nucleotides read TGTGCCAGCAGTCCTCGGCTAGCGGACGGGACCCAGTACTTC. It encodes CASSPRLADGTQYF.

This clonotype was seen repeatedly, ten times or more. This sequence joins TRBV6-2 or TRBV6-3 and TRBJ2-3, with TRBD2 matching over 8 bases. V gave up 5 bases and J gave up 4 bases; unmatched junction bases: 5. The CDR3 contains 14 residues. Germline CDR1 is MNHEY and CDR2 is SVGEGT. CDR3 protein: CASSPGLGADTQYF. The CDR3 bases are TGTGCCAGCAGTCCGGGACTAGGGGCAGATACGCAGTATTTT.

This clonotype was recorded a few times. The CDR3 loop reads CSARDPGVGETQYF. The CDR3 bases are TGCAGTGCTAGAGATCCAGGGGTCGGGGAGACCCAGTACTTC. The chain combines TRBV20-1 with TRBJ2-5; weak D call: TRBD1 (6 bases). Germline lookup yields CDR1 DFQATT and CDR2 SNEGSKA (reference sequence). The CDR3 totals 14 residues. Trimming cost V 0 bases and J 5 bases, with 13 bases left between them.

V usage is TRBV18 and J usage is TRBJ2-1, with TRBD1 matching 7 bases. The CDR3 has 14 residues. Unmatched junction bases numbered 5, after V lost 3 bases and J lost 6 bases. Germline V gene lookup returns CDR1 KGHSH and CDR2 LQKENI. The CDR3: CASSPGTASNEQFF. Written as DNA, the CDR3 is TGTGCCAGCTCACCCGGGACAGCATCCAATGAGCAGTTCTTC.

The gene calls are TRBV2 and TRBJ1-1; 8 bases fit TRBD1. The CDR3 length is 15 residues. Germline lookup yields CDR1 SNHLY and CDR2 FYNNEI. The ends lost 4 bases at V and 5 bases at J; junction bases unmatched: 9. CDR3 sequence: CASSVSTGVRTEAFF. Here the CDR3 DNA reads TGTGCCAGCAGTGTATCGACAGGGGTGAGGACTGAAGCTTTCTTT.

Ten or more counts support this clonotype. The V call is TRBV7-2, the J call TRBJ2-1; D perhaps matches TRBD1 (6 bases). The CDR3 is 15 amino acids. Germline V CDR1 and CDR2: SGHTA, FQGNSA. V was shortened by 4 bases and J by 3 bases, with 13 bases between the two germline ends. CDR3 in amino acids: CASSSQQGYYNEQFF. Written as DNA, the CDR3 is TGTGCCAGCAGCTCCCAACAGGGATACTACAATGAGCAGTTCTTC. Together with reference TRBV7-2 and TRBJ2-1, the CDR3 gives the full variable domain: GAGVSQSPSNKVTEKGKDVELRCDPISGHTALYWYRQSLGQGLEFLIYFQGNSAPDKSGLPSDRFSAERTGGSVSTLTIQRTQQEDSAVYLCASSSQQGYYNEQFFGPGTRLTVL.

The V and J genes are TRBV7-2 and TRBJ2-7, with D unclear. Looked up from germline, CDR1 is SGHTA and CDR2 is FQGNSA. This CDR3 spans 14 amino acids. V lost 5 bases to trimming and J lost 2 bases, with 13 bases between them. CDR3: CASSPLADPYEQYF. Written as DNA, the CDR3 is TGTGCCAGCAGCCCACTGGCGGACCCCTACGAGCAGTACTTC.

As for this clonotype: A much larger clone is a single base away; this may be a read error. The chain uses TRBV6-6 and TRBJ2-4, with TRBD2 matching over 8 bases. The DNA end is a closer match to TRBJ2-5, so the J assignment may be wrong. Germline V gives CDR1 MNHNY, CDR2 SVGAGI (reference sequence). The CDR3 is 14 residues long. DNA for the CDR3: TGTGCCAGCGGTGTCCTAGCGGGTGGTGAGACCCAGTACTTC. Translation gives CASGVLAGGETQYF.

The V gene is TRBV12-3 or TRBV12-4, the J gene TRBJ1-1; D unclear. The germline V and J ends were trimmed by 5 bases and 0 bases, with 13 bases remaining between them. The CDR3 spans 15 residues. CDR3 DNA sequence: TGTGCCAGCAGTCCTCTCCGGGCTTTGAACACTGAAGCTTTCTTT. This gives the protein CASSPLRALNTEAFF.

As to this clonotype: The junction departs from the called germline gene at one end, perhaps through a read error. The chain recombines TRBV20-1 with TRBJ2-5; D may be TRBD2 (5 bases). Judging by the DNA end, TRBJ2-1 fits better; the J call may be wrong. The CDR3 sequence is 14 residues long. Germline CDR1 DFQATT, CDR2 SNEGSKA (reference sequence). The CDR3 DNA reads as TGCAGTGCTGGAGAGGGCAGGAACCAAGAGACCCAGTTCTTC. Protein product: CSAGEGRNQETQFF.

This clonotype was recorded a few times. The J gene is TRBJ1-4, the V gene TRBV12-3 or TRBV12-4, with TRBD1 identical over 8 bases. This CDR3 spans 14 amino acids. Trimming cost V 7 bases and J 8 bases; bases outside gene matches: 9. CDR3 in amino acids: CASKFAGGEEKLFF. The CDR3, as DNA: TGTGCCAGCAAATTCGCAGGGGGCGAAGAAAAACTGTTTTTT.

The chain has TRBV4-1 and TRBJ2-7, with no clear D. The V end was cut by 0 bases, the J end by 9 bases, with 9 bases between. The CDR3 covers 12 residues. The germline V gene encodes CDR1 MGHRA and CDR2 YSYEKL. CDR3 bases: TGCGCCAGCAGCCAAGATATGATAAGGCAGTACTTC. Its translation is CASSQDMIRQYF.

This clonotype occurred a few times. The V gene is TRBV20-1, the J gene TRBJ2-1; 9 bases align to TRBD1. There are 12 residues in the CDR3. V lost 5 bases and J lost 7; bases outside the gene matches: 3. Per germline, CDR1 DFQATT and CDR2 SNEGSKA (reference sequence). The CDR3 spells CSAHRGRNEQFF. Here the CDR3 DNA reads TGCAGTGCTCACAGGGGGCGGAATGAGCAGTTCTTC.

This clonotype was observed once. A much larger clone differs from this one at a single base, so this may be a read error. The CDR3 nucleotides are TGCGCCAGCAGCCAAGTAACATTCCGGGACAAAGGACTCAGCTCCTACGAGCAGTTCTTC. It encodes CASSQVTFRDKGLSSYEQFF. The chain links TRBV4-3 to TRBJ2-1; perhaps TRBD1 as D (6 bases). V lost 1 base to trimming and J lost 10 bases, with 32 bases between them. This CDR3 spans 20 amino acids. Germline V gene data show CDR1 as LGHNA and CDR2 as YSLEER.

V usage is TRBV12-3 or TRBV12-4 and J usage is TRBJ1-1; the D is unclear. The CDR3 spans 15 residues. Trimming removed 5 bases from V and 1 base from J, with 14 bases in between. Here the CDR3 reads CASSPPTRPNTEAFF. The CDR3 DNA reads as TGTGCCAGCAGTCCCCCCACGCGGCCGAACACTGAAGCTTTCTTT.

The chain is built from TRBV27 and TRBJ1-2, with D maybe TRBD1 (5 bases). The CDR3 is 14 amino acids. Germline V gene data show CDR1 as MNHEY and CDR2 as SMNVEV (reference sequence). The ends were cut back, 6 bases at V and 8 bases at J, with 19 bases in the middle. CDR3 sequence reads: CASRGPRSLNGYTF. CDR3 DNA sequence: TGTGCCAGCAGGGGGCCCCGGTCTTTGAACGGCTACACCTTC.

The V and J genes are TRBV7-2 and TRBJ2-7; perhaps TRBD2 as D (5 bases). CDR1 and CDR2 (germline): SGHTA, FQGNSA. The CDR3 has 14 amino acids. Trimming stripped 5 bases from V and 7 bases from J, with 18 bases between. The chain's CDR3 is CASSAQRTYNEQYF. For the CDR3, the DNA is TGTGCCAGCAGCGCCCAACGGACTTACAATGAGCAGTACTTC.